Each of the 9 T cell receptor beta chains below was sequenced from the same sample in a study of T cell changes during pregnancy in multiple sclerosis. Data came from immunoSEQ multiplex PCR; TCRdb stores just in-frame clones and leaves some out. The profile shows 60,000 to 70,000 clones, approximately 90% of them singletons. The material sequenced was peripheral blood, taken in the second trimester of pregnancy. The receptors shown here come from a female donor with multiple sclerosis, enrolled in a pregnancy study.

The J gene is TRBJ2-3, the V gene TRBV27, with D possibly matching TRBD2 (6 bases). Germline V gene data show CDR1 as MNHEY and CDR2 as SMNVEV (reference sequence). CDR3 size: 16 residues. Between the trimmed V and J ends, which lost 4 bases and 6 bases, there was a span of 20 bases. The DNA of the CDR3 is TGTGCCAGCAGTTCAATCCCGGGACTTCCCCCCGATACGCAGTATTTT. Protein: CASSSIPGLPPDTQYF.

This sequence joins TRBV18 and TRBJ1-2, with 8 nucleotides matching TRBD1. Germline V gene data show CDR1 as KGHSH and CDR2 as LQKENI. The junction had 6 bases not matched to a gene; V was cut back by 5 bases and J by 7 bases. The CDR3 runs 13 residues. The CDR3 loop is CASSGGQGSGYTF. CDR3 sequence (DNA): TGTGCCAGCTCAGGAGGACAGGGATCTGGCTACACCTTC.

The chain links TRBV5-1 to TRBJ2-1; TRBD1 agrees at 8 bases. This CDR3 region has 14 residues. Germline V gene lookup returns CDR1 SGHRS and CDR2 YFSETQ. V gave up 7 bases and J gave up 9 bases; unmatched junction bases: 12. CDR3 DNA: TGCGCCAGCTTCCAGGGGGCTGGTGAGGGTGAGCAGTTCTTC. It codes for CASFQGAGEGEQFF.

The chain employs TRBV28 and TRBJ2-7; 10 nucleotides align to TRBD2. Losses at the gene ends were 3 bases for V and 5 bases for J; bases not matched to a gene: 4. Per the germline V gene, CDR1 is MDHEN and CDR2 is SYDVKM. The CDR3 totals 14 residues. The CDR3 sequence is CASSFGTSVNEQYF. The CDR3 nucleotides read TGTGCCAGCAGTTTCGGGACTAGCGTTAACGAGCAGTACTTC.

The CDR3 here is CASSDDRARGYTF. The CDR3 nucleotides read TGTGCCAGCAGCGACGACAGGGCGCGCGGCTACACCTTC. V and J are TRBV4-2 and TRBJ1-2; TRBD1 matches 7 bases. V lost 5 bases to trimming and J lost 8 bases; unmatched junction nucleotides: 8. The CDR3 totals 13 residues. Germline V gene lookup returns CDR1 LGHNA and CDR2 YNFKEQ.

The chain uses TRBV5-4 and TRBJ2-7; the match to TRBD2 covers 11 bases. Trimming at V came to 2 bases and at J to 4 bases, leaving 8 bases not matched to a gene. The germline CDR1 and CDR2 sequences are SGHNT and YYREEE (reference sequence). The CDR3 length is 16 residues. CDR3 in amino acids: CASSLSTSGSRYEQYF. The DNA of the CDR3 is TGTGCCAGCAGCTTATCTACTAGCGGGAGTAGGTACGAGCAGTACTTC.

The chain uses TRBV5-6 and TRBJ1-1; 7 bases are a match to TRBD1. Germline loops: CDR1 SGHDT, CDR2 YYEEEE. CDR3 length equals 13 residues. V was pared by 3 bases and J by 5 bases, with 4 bases of the junction left unmatched. The CDR3 sequence is CASSWNRGTEAFF. The CDR3 DNA is TGTGCCAGCAGCTGGAACAGGGGAACTGAAGCTTTCTTT. Looking up the rest from reference TRBV5-6 and TRBJ1-1 gives the full variable domain: DAGVTQSPTHLIKTRGQQVTLRCSPKSGHDTVSWYQQALGQGPQFIFQYYEEEERQRGNFPDRFSGHQFPNYSSELNVNALLLGDSALYLCASSWNRGTEAFFGQGTRLTVV.

The chain has TRBV7-9 and TRBJ1-2, with D perhaps matching TRBD1 (5 bases). Between the trimmed V and J ends, which lost 4 bases and 4 bases, there was a span of 7 bases. The length of the CDR3 is 12 residues. Germline V gene data show CDR1 as SEHNR and CDR2 as FQNEAQ (reference sequence). The CDR3 region has the DNA TGTGCCAGCAGCTCAGACAGCTATGGCTACACCTTC. This encodes CASSSDSYGYTF.

The CDR3 here is CSARTGSGEKLFF. Here the CDR3 DNA reads TGCAGCGCCCGGACAGGGTCAGGTGAAAAACTGTTTTTT. This chain uses TRBV29-1 with TRBJ1-4; 8 bases fit TRBD1. V shed 7 bases, J shed 7 bases, and the junction held 8 bases outside the gene matches. The V gene's germline CDR1 is SQVTM and CDR2 ANQGSEA. This CDR3 has 13 amino acids.